These 29 T cell receptor beta chains came from one sample sequenced in a study of T cells in Graves' hyperthyroidism and ophthalmopathy. Amplified TCR beta CDR3 regions came from RNA transcripts. TCR CDR3 underwent first-round RT-PCR with the HTBI primer set. TCRdb reanalysed the multiplex PCR reads using MiXCR and keeps one entry per CDR3 protein. Among more than 550,000 distinct CDR3 sequences listed, roughly a sixth were seen once. Sequencing was done on a sample of blood. These receptors came from a woman aged 45-59 years with Graves' hyperthyroidism that later progressed to Graves' ophthalmopathy.

The gene calls are TRBV5-1 and TRBJ1-1; TRBD1 aligns across 9 bases. V shed 3 bases, J shed 5 bases, and the junction held 8 bases outside the gene matches. Germline V gene sequence: CDR1 SGHRS, CDR2 YFSETQ. This CDR3 comprises 15 residues. The CDR3 spells CASSWTGVDGTEAFF. CDR3 nucleotide sequence: TGCGCCAGCAGCTGGACAGGGGTCGATGGGACTGAAGCTTTCTTT.

The J gene is TRBJ1-5, the V gene TRBV3-1, with a tentative D call TRBD1 (5 bases). The V and J ends lost 0 bases and 4 bases respectively, with 10 bases between them. Germline V gives CDR1 LGHDT, CDR2 YNNKEL (reference sequence). This CDR3 has 15 amino acids. CDR3 loop: CASSQDVGLNQPQHF. The CDR3 nucleotides read TGTGCCAGCAGCCAAGATGTGGGGCTAAATCAGCCCCAGCATTTT.

CDR3 loop: CASSPGTPLHSNQPQHF. The DNA for the CDR3 is TGTGCCAGCAGCCCCGGGACCCCACTTCATAGCAATCAGCCCCAGCATTTT. The chain carries TRBV6-1 and TRBJ1-5; D is perhaps TRBD1 (5 bases). CDR3 length: 17 residues. Germline V lookup: CDR1 MNHNS, CDR2 SASEGT. The ends were cut back, 6 bases at V and 0 bases at J, with 18 bases in the middle.

This clonotype turned up a few times. The chain uses TRBV6-5 and TRBJ2-6, with a weak D call TRBD1 (5 bases). V gave up 2 bases and J gave up 2 bases, with 7 bases separating them. This CDR3 region has 15 residues. Germline values: CDR1 MNHEY, CDR2 SVGAGI. CDR3 sequence reads: CASSYGQAGANVLTF. Written as DNA, the CDR3 is TGTGCCAGCAGTTACGGACAAGCTGGGGCCAACGTCCTGACTTTC.

V gene TRBV10-3 combines with J gene TRBJ1-2; TRBD1 might be the D (5 bases). This CDR3 is built from 15 residues. The V and J ends lost 3 bases and 2 bases respectively, with 13 bases between them. CDR1 and CDR2 from the germline V gene are ENHRY and SYGVKD. The CDR3 region is CAISERGDDNYGYTF. For the CDR3, the DNA is TGTGCCATCAGTGAACGGGGGGACGACAACTATGGCTACACCTTC.

Only a few counts were recorded for this clonotype. This chain joins TRBV3-1 and TRBJ2-3, with TRBD1 matching over 7 bases. The germline gives CDR1 LGHDT, CDR2 YNNKEL (reference sequence). J was trimmed by 1 base and V by 1 base; bases with no gene match: 5. This CDR3 is 16 amino acids long. CDR3: CASSQVEGAGTDTQYF. DNA of the CDR3: TGTGCCAGCAGCCAAGTTGAGGGGGCTGGCACAGATACGCAGTATTTT.

In this sample, this clonotype turned up a few times. This chain links TRBV4-2 with TRBJ1-5; D possibly corresponds to TRBD1 (5 bases). Trimming shortened V by 1 base and J by 4 bases, and 14 bases separated the two germline ends. This CDR3 spans 16 amino acids. CDR1 is LGHNA and CDR2 is YNFKEQ in the germline V gene. The CDR3 DNA reads as TGTGCCAGCAGCCAAGGGGACCCAACAATAAATCAGCCCCAGCATTTT. Translation: CASSQGDPTINQPQHF.

This clonotype has ten or more counts. The chain combines TRBV6-1 with TRBJ1-2, with a weak D call TRBD1 (5 bases). The CDR3 length is 12 residues. CDR1 is MNHNS and CDR2 is SASEGT in the germline V gene. The ends were cut back, 5 bases at V and 6 bases at J, with 10 bases in the middle. The CDR3 sequence: CASSPGTNGYTF. In DNA form, the CDR3 reads TGTGCCAGCAGTCCCGGGACTAATGGCTACACCTTC.

This sequence joins TRBV29-1 and TRBJ1-1; 10 nucleotides match TRBD1. Germline V CDR1 and CDR2: SQVTM, ANQGSEA. The V segment lost 4 bases and the J segment 5 bases; nucleotides outside the gene matches: 13. This CDR3 region has 16 residues. CDR3 DNA sequence: TGCAGCGTTGGTGGGGGACAGGGGATTCGAGATACTGAAGCTTTCTTT. Its protein is CSVGGGQGIRDTEAFF.

This clonotype was counted between two and nine times. The chain carries TRBV19 and TRBJ2-5, with D tentatively TRBD2 (6 bases). Germline lookup yields CDR1 LNHDA and CDR2 SQIVND (reference sequence). This CDR3 contains 15 residues. V was cut by 0 bases and J by 0 bases, with 8 bases left in between. In DNA, the CDR3 is TGTGCCAGTAGTATAGATTGGAGGGACCAAGAGACCCAGTACTTC. It codes for CASSIDWRDQETQYF.

This clonotype was seen many times. The V and J genes are TRBV2 and TRBJ2-1; 7 bases align to TRBD2. After removal of 6 bases from V and 4 bases from J, the junction contained 12 bases not matched to a gene. In germline, CDR1 is SNHLY, CDR2 FYNNEI. The CDR3 spans 16 residues. The CDR3 loop reads CASSLRVAGQYNEQFF. For the CDR3, the DNA is TGTGCCAGCAGCCTGCGGGTAGCGGGCCAGTACAATGAGCAGTTCTTC.

The sample holds many counts of this clonotype. The rearrangement uses TRBV7-6 and TRBJ2-2, with D perhaps TRBD1 or TRBD2 (6 bases each). The ends were cut back, 3 bases at V and 4 bases at J, with 15 bases in the middle. CDR1 is SGHVS, CDR2 FNYEAQ, per germline. CDR3 length equals 16 residues. The CDR3 DNA is TGTGCCAGCAGCTTGGCAGGGGCCGGGGGCACCGGGGAGCTGTTTTTT. Translation gives CASSLAGAGGTGELFF.

This clonotype was counted a few times. CDR3 protein: CASSGQVSTGELFF. For the CDR3, the DNA is TGTGCCAGCAGCGGACAGGTTAGCACCGGGGAGCTGTTTTTT. V and J are TRBV27 and TRBJ2-2, with TRBD1 matching over 7 bases. Germline CDR1 reads MNHEY; CDR2 reads SMNVEV (reference sequence). The CDR3 covers 14 residues. V lost 6 bases, J lost 4 bases, and 5 bases stayed unmatched.

This clonotype came up a few times. One base away lies a much larger clone, so this may be a sequencing read error. The chain couples TRBV2 to TRBJ1-5; D is uncertain. Germline V gene lookup returns CDR1 SNHLY and CDR2 FYNNEI. The CDR3 loop spans 15 amino acids. The CDR3 here is CAGSSGLRVDQPQHF. The DNA for the CDR3 is TGTGCCGGCAGTTCCGGGCTGCGGGTGGATCAGCCCCAGCATTTT.

A note on this clonotype: With a much larger clone just one base away, this may be a read error. Lacking the conserved final phenylalanine or tryptophan, this CDR3 likely reflects a read error. DNA of the CDR3: TGCGCCAGCACGACAGGGAACGGGTCGGACACTGAAGCTTTCCTT. Encoded protein: CASTTGNGSDTEAFL. The chain is built from TRBV5-1 and TRBJ1-1, with TRBD1 matching 7 bases. V dropped 6 bases and J dropped 3; count of bases not matched to a gene: 11. The CDR3 is 15 residues long. CDR1 and CDR2 from the germline V gene are SGHRS and YFSETQ.

This clonotype occurred a few times. V and J are TRBV19 and TRBJ1-2; D not resolved. CDR3 length: 16 residues. The V gene's germline CDR1 is LNHDA and CDR2 SQIVND (reference sequence). V was shortened by 3 bases and J by 4 bases, with 18 bases between the two germline ends. The CDR3 DNA reads as TGTGCCAGTAGTATCGGATTGGACCTAAGGTTCTATGGCTACACCTTC. It codes for CASSIGLDLRFYGYTF.

This clonotype was seen at least ten times. The rearrangement links TRBV18 to TRBJ2-5; TRBD1 agrees at 10 bases. V was clipped by 3 bases and J by 7 bases; unmatched bases: 5. The CDR3 sequence is 14 residues long. Per the germline V gene, CDR1 is KGHSH and CDR2 is LQKENI. In DNA form, the CDR3 reads TGTGCCAGCTCACCGGACAGGGGGGAAGCGACCCAGTACTTC. This gives the protein CASSPDRGEATQYF. Based on the CDR3 plus reference TRBV18 and TRBJ2-5, the full variable domain is NAGVMQNPRHLVRRRGQEARLRCSPMKGHSHVYWYRQLPEEGLKFMVYLQKENIIDESGMPKERFSAEFPKEGPSILRIQQVVRGDSAAYFCASSPDRGEATQYFGPGTRLLVL.

In nucleotides, the CDR3 is TGTGCCAGCAGGGCCATCTCTGGCTACACCTTC. As protein: CASRAISGYTF. The gene calls are TRBV6-1 and TRBJ1-2; D unresolved. In germline, CDR1 is MNHNS, CDR2 SASEGT. The CDR3 length is 11 residues. Trimming removed 6 bases from V and 7 bases from J, with 9 bases in between.

The rearrangement joins TRBV20-1 to TRBJ2-5; D tentatively fits TRBD1 or TRBD2 (5 bases each). This CDR3 has 15 amino acids. Deletions cut 7 bases from V and 4 bases from J, with 22 bases between. Germline V gives CDR1 DFQATT, CDR2 SNEGSKA (reference sequence). This CDR3 is CSVTAGLRGGETQYF. Written as DNA, the CDR3 is TGCAGTGTTACGGCAGGCCTGAGGGGTGGAGAGACCCAGTACTTC.

This clonotype has only a few counts. This sequence joins TRBV12-3 or TRBV12-4 and TRBJ1-3; D remains unclear. V shed 3 bases and J shed 2 bases, with 14 bases lying between them. The CDR3 totals 16 residues. The CDR3 here is CASSFARLIPGNTIYF. For the CDR3, the DNA is TGTGCCAGCAGTTTCGCCAGGCTCATACCTGGAAACACCATATATTTT.

This clonotype appeared many times. The rearrangement joins TRBV5-1 to TRBJ1-2, with TRBD1 matching over 7 bases. The V and J ends lost 4 bases and 3 bases, in that order; junction bases with no gene match: 21. The CDR3 runs to 19 residues. Germline lookup yields CDR1 SGHRS and CDR2 YFSETQ. CDR3 nucleotides: TGCGCCAGCAGCCCCTTCATCGGACCGAGACAGGGAATACACTATGGCTACACCTTC. Translating it yields CASSPFIGPRQGIHYGYTF.

The rearrangement joins TRBV5-5 to TRBJ1-2; 7 bases agree with TRBD1. Looked up from germline, CDR1 is SGHKS and CDR2 is YYEKEE (reference sequence). J lost 10 bases, V lost 4 bases, and 7 bases had no gene match. This CDR3 spans 12 amino acids. The CDR3 DNA reads as TGTGCCAGCAGCCAAACAGACAGGGTCTACACCTTC. It is translated as CASSQTDRVYTF. Full variable domain (remainder filled in from reference TRBV5-5 and TRBJ1-2): DAGVTQSPTHLIKTRGQQVTLRCSPISGHKSVSWYQQVLGQGPQFIFQYYEKEERGRGNFPDRFSARQFPNYSSELNVNALLLGDSALYLCASSQTDRVYTFGSGTRLTVV.

Many counts were recorded for this clonotype. V and J are TRBV6-5 and TRBJ2-2; possibly TRBD1 or TRBD2 for D (5 bases each). Germline CDR1 and CDR2: MNHEY and SVGAGI. V was shortened by 2 bases and J by 3 bases, with 10 bases between the two germline ends. This CDR3 spans 15 amino acids. CDR3 region: CASSYRGAHTGELFF. The DNA of the CDR3 is TGTGCCAGCAGTTACAGGGGAGCGCACACCGGGGAGCTGTTTTTT.

There are many counts of this clonotype. The chain joins TRBV7-8 to TRBJ2-3; 9 nucleotides match TRBD1. V lost 1 base and J lost 7; bases outside the gene matches: 9. This CDR3 spans 16 amino acids. From germline, CDR1 is SGHVS and CDR2 FQNEAQ. The CDR3 reads CASSLGAGTGRYTQYF. The CDR3 DNA follows: TGTGCCAGCAGCTTAGGGGCCGGGACAGGGCGATATACGCAGTATTTT.

The chain combines TRBV14 with TRBJ1-2; perhaps TRBD1 as D (5 bases). Trimming removed 0 bases at V and 8 bases at J, with 16 bases between. The CDR3 spans 15 residues. Germline V gene data show CDR1 as SGHDN and CDR2 as FVKESK. CDR3 region: CASSQDLGHTGGYTF. For the CDR3, the DNA is TGTGCCAGCAGCCAAGATCTGGGGCACACCGGGGGCTACACCTTC.

For this clonotype: A much larger clone lies one base from this, so it may be a read error. In DNA form, the CDR3 reads TGTGCCACCCAGGATACTTCAGGTCAGCCCCAGCATTTT. This translates into CATQDTSGQPQHF. This rearrangement joins TRBV12-3 or TRBV12-4 to TRBJ1-5, with D unresolved. V lost 10 bases and J lost 6, with 16 bases in between. This CDR3 has 13 residues.

In this sample, this clonotype turned up many times. The chain uses TRBV12-3 or TRBV12-4 and TRBJ1-1, with D uncertain. The CDR3 extends over 14 amino acids. The ends were cut back, 4 bases at V and 7 bases at J, with 16 bases in the middle. The chain's CDR3 is CASSSDARWGEAFF. The CDR3 coding sequence is TGTGCCAGCAGTTCCGACGCCCGGTGGGGTGAAGCTTTCTTT.

The table lists this clonotype with many counts. Here the CDR3 DNA reads TGTGCCAGCAGTGAAGTTAGCGGGGGGTCAGAGACCCAGTACTTC. Amino acid sequence: CASSEVSGGSETQYF. The chain joins TRBV2 to TRBJ2-5, with TRBD2 matching 10 bases. Germline CDR1 reads SNHLY; CDR2 reads FYNNEI. The ends lost 1 base at V and 4 bases at J; junction bases unmatched: 3. The CDR3 is made up of 15 amino acids.

Comments on this clonotype: With a much larger clone just one base away, this may be a read error. V gene TRBV11-1 combines with J gene TRBJ2-5; possible D gene TRBD2, 6 bases. From germline, CDR1 is SGHAT and CDR2 FQDESV (reference sequence). V was cut by 5 bases and J by 7 bases, with 17 bases left in between. This CDR3 comprises 14 residues. The CDR3 protein is CASSRRTLGGTQYF. CDR3 in DNA: TGTGCCAGCAGCCGGAGGACTTTGGGGGGGACCCAGTACTTC.